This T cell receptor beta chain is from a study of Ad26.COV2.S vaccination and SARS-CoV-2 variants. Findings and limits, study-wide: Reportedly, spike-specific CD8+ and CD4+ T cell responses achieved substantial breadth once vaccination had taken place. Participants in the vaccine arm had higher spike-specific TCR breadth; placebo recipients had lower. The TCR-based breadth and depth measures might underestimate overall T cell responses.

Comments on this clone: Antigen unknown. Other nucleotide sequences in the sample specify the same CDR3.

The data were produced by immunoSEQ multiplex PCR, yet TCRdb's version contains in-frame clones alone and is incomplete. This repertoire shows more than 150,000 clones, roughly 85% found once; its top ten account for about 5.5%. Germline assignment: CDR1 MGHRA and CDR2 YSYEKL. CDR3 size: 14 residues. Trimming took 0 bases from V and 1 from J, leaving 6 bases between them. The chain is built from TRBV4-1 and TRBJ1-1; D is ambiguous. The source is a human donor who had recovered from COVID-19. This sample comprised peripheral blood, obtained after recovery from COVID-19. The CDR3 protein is CASSQDLGNTEAFF. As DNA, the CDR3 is TGCGCCAGCAGCCAAGATTTGGGGAACACTGAAGCTTTCTTT.